The 21 T cell receptor beta chains given below trace back to one sample, sequenced in a study of OX40 agonist ivuxolimab in advanced cancers. The repertoire was sequenced with immunoSEQ multiplex PCR; TCRdb's copy has only in-frame clones and lacks some. The sample has 90,000 to 100,000 clones; around 90% are singletons. Source: CD4+ or CD8+ T cells sorted from blood, taken in a trial of the OX40 agonist ivuxolimab. These receptor sequences come from an adult with an advanced solid tumor such as melanoma, head and neck, liver or kidney cancer.

The J gene is TRBJ2-6, the V gene TRBV5-6; possibly TRBD1 for D (6 bases). V lost 4 bases, J lost 2 bases, and 10 bases lay in between. There are 15 residues in the CDR3. Per the germline V gene, CDR1 is SGHDT and CDR2 is YYEEEE. The CDR3 nucleotides read TGTGCCAGCAGCCTGACAGGTACTGGGGCCAACGTCCTGACTTTC. This sequence encodes CASSLTGTGANVLTF.

This clone was seen only a few times. Other DNA sequences of this sample code for an identical CDR3. V and J are TRBV5-1 and TRBJ2-2; 7 positions match TRBD1. V shed 8 bases and J 6 bases; nucleotides not matched to a gene: 10. CDR3 length: 14 residues. The germline CDR1 and CDR2 sequences are SGHRS and YFSETQ. The CDR3 loop reads CASRRQGVPGELFF. The CDR3 DNA sequence: TGCGCCAGTCGAAGACAGGGTGTTCCCGGGGAGCTGTTTTTT. Full variable domain (rest looked up from reference TRBV5-1 and TRBJ2-2): KAGVTQTPRYLIKTRGQQVTLSCSPISGHRSVSWYQQTPGQGLQFLFEYFSETQRNKGNFPGRFSGRQFSNSRSEMNVSTLELGDSALYLCASRRQGVPGELFFGEGSRLTVL.

The chain has TRBV30 and TRBJ2-7, with D uncertain. CDR3 size: 10 residues. V dropped 5 bases and J dropped 11 bases, with 13 bases sitting between them. Germline V gene lookup returns CDR1 GTSNPN and CDR2 SVGIG (reference sequence). CDR3 residues: CAWGGAGKYF. The CDR3 coding sequence is TGTGCCTGGGGTGGTGCAGGAAAGTACTTC.

The chain employs TRBV11-2 and TRBJ1-1, with D perhaps matching TRBD1 (5 bases). V lost 5 bases and J lost 1, with 8 bases in between. The germline V gene has CDR1 SGHAT and CDR2 FQNNGV. The CDR3 totals 13 residues. The CDR3 spells CASSPTGNTEAFF. The CDR3 coding sequence is TGTGCCAGCAGCCCCACAGGGAACACTGAAGCTTTCTTT.

The chain couples TRBV2 to TRBJ1-1; D is unclear. The CDR3 length is 11 residues. V shed 7 bases and J shed 11 bases, with 14 bases lying between them. CDR1 is SNHLY, CDR2 FYNNEI, per germline. In nucleotides, the CDR3 is TGTGCCAGCATGCGGAATCTGGGGGCTTTCTTT. This sequence encodes CASMRNLGAFF.

The chain joins TRBV9 to TRBJ2-1; D tentatively reads TRBD1 or TRBD2 (5 bases each). Germline values: CDR1 SGDLS, CDR2 YYNGEE. The CDR3 is made up of 16 amino acids. Trimming took 0 bases from V and 3 from J, leaving 13 bases between them. The CDR3 region is CASSVDSGDVYNEQFF. The CDR3 DNA reads TGTGCCAGCAGCGTAGATTCCGGGGACGTCTACAATGAGCAGTTCTTC.

This chain uses TRBV5-1 with TRBJ1-1, with TRBD1 as a possible D gene (5 bases). The CDR3 has 14 residues. Per the germline V gene, CDR1 is SGHRS and CDR2 is YFSETQ. The V and J ends lost 1 base and 4 bases respectively, with 11 bases between them. The CDR3 loop reads CASSLRQGGTEAFF. The CDR3 nucleotides read TGCGCCAGCAGCTTGAGGCAGGGAGGCACTGAAGCTTTCTTT.

This clone is a singleton in its sample. This rearrangement joins TRBV5-1 to TRBJ2-7; D is perhaps TRBD1 (7 bases). Germline V lookup: CDR1 SGHRS, CDR2 YFSETQ. Trimming pared 0 bases from V and 4 bases from J, leaving 14 bases between. The CDR3 length is 15 residues. CDR3 residues: CASSLVVQGTYEQYF. The CDR3 coding sequence is TGCGCCAGCAGCTTGGTCGTACAGGGGACTTACGAGCAGTACTTC.

V gene TRBV19 combines with J gene TRBJ2-1; 14 nucleotides match TRBD2. The germline gives CDR1 LNHDA, CDR2 SQIVND (reference sequence). The CDR3 totals 14 residues. V lost 7 bases and J lost 10; bases outside the gene matches: 6. In DNA, the CDR3 is TGTGCCAGTAAGGGGACTAGCGGGAGCGGCGAGCAGTTCTTC. This translates into CASKGTSGSGEQFF.

The chain combines TRBV6-1 with TRBJ1-5; D possibly corresponds to TRBD1 (5 bases). Germline CDR1 is MNHNS and CDR2 is SASEGT. Trimming stripped 0 bases from V and 9 bases from J, with 18 bases between. The CDR3 covers 16 residues. CDR3 in amino acids: CASSEAIMTAGRPQHF. The CDR3 coding sequence is TGTGCCAGCAGTGAAGCAATCATGACAGCGGGGCGGCCCCAGCATTTT.

The J gene is TRBJ2-7, the V gene TRBV7-8; D is unresolved. From germline, CDR1 is SGHVS and CDR2 FQNEAQ. V was clipped by 0 bases and J by 1 base, with 10 bases between them. The CDR3 runs to 15 residues. The CDR3 reads CASSLALDGSYEQYF. The CDR3 nucleotides read TGTGCCAGCAGCTTAGCTTTGGACGGGTCCTACGAGCAGTACTTC.

J is TRBJ2-5 and V is TRBV5-1; 10 nucleotides match TRBD2. The CDR3 length is 18 residues. V shed 4 bases and J 7 bases; nucleotides not matched to a gene: 19. The germline V gene has CDR1 SGHRS and CDR2 YFSETQ. In DNA form, the CDR3 reads TGCGCCAGCAGCCTGGATGGGCAAAGAGCGGGGGGGCTTGGGACCCAGTACTTC. This translates into CASSLDGQRAGGLGTQYF. Full variable domain (outside the CDR3, taken from reference TRBV5-1 and TRBJ2-5): KAGVTQTPRYLIKTRGQQVTLSCSPISGHRSVSWYQQTPGQGLQFLFEYFSETQRNKGNFPGRFSGRQFSNSRSEMNVSTLELGDSALYLCASSLDGQRAGGLGTQYFGPGTRLLVL.

This rearrangement joins TRBV5-1 to TRBJ1-3, with no clear D. Germline CDR1 and CDR2: SGHRS and YFSETQ. This CDR3 contains 16 residues. With 0 bases removed from V and 0 bases from J, the gap between germline ends came to 10 bases. The CDR3 sequence is CASSLAWPYSGNTIYF. The CDR3 DNA reads TGCGCCAGCAGCTTGGCTTGGCCGTACTCTGGAAACACCATATATTTT.

The rearrangement joins TRBV6-1 to TRBJ2-7; 7 nucleotides align to TRBD1. The V segment lost 4 bases and the J segment 9 bases; nucleotides outside the gene matches: 9. The CDR3 length is 13 residues. Per the germline V gene, CDR1 is MNHNS and CDR2 is SASEGT. Written as DNA, the CDR3 is TGTGCCAGCAGTGGCGCCGGGACAGCGGCGCAGTACTTC. It specifies CASSGAGTAAQYF.

V gene TRBV6-6 combines with J gene TRBJ2-1; 11 bases match TRBD1. The CDR3 length is 15 residues. The trim removed 5 bases at V and 10 bases at J, leaving 10 bases unmatched. The germline V gene encodes CDR1 MNHNY and CDR2 SVGAGI (reference sequence). CDR3 nucleotide sequence: TGTGCCAGCAGTCCTAGTGGGACAGGGGGTAAAGAGCAGTTCTTC. Translation: CASSPSGTGGKEQFF.

This clone was recorded once. The chain uses TRBV19 and TRBJ1-5, with 9 positions matching TRBD1. After removal of 7 bases from V and 3 bases from J, the junction contained 10 bases not matched to a gene. Germline V CDR1 and CDR2: LNHDA, SQIVND (reference sequence). CDR3 length equals 16 residues. CDR3 residues: CASTPDRGYSNQPQHF. For the CDR3, the DNA is TGTGCCAGTACCCCCGACAGGGGGTACTCCAATCAGCCCCAGCATTTT.

J is TRBJ2-3 and V is TRBV6-1; D is unclear. Germline V CDR1 and CDR2: MNHNS, SASEGT. The CDR3 has 14 residues. Trimming took 5 bases from V and 1 from J, leaving 10 bases between them. DNA for the CDR3: TGTGCCAGCAGTCGTAGCACAGGCACAGATACGCAGTATTTT. Translated, it gives CASSRSTGTDTQYF.

The rearrangement links TRBV30 to TRBJ1-2; D is ambiguous. The CDR3 sequence is 8 residues long. The germline CDR1 and CDR2 sequences are GTSNPN and SVGIG (reference sequence). V gave up 8 bases and J gave up 12 bases, with 10 bases separating them. The CDR3 nucleotides read TGTGCCGCAGGTGAGCACACCTTC. Its translation is CAAGEHTF.

The V and J genes are TRBV30 and TRBJ2-7; either TRBD1 or TRBD2 may supply D (6 bases each). CDR3 length: 14 residues. Trimming shortened V by 5 bases and J by 7 bases, and 21 bases separated the two germline ends. The germline V gene encodes CDR1 GTSNPN and CDR2 SVGIG (reference sequence). CDR3 region: CAWRRAREGGEQYF. CDR3 nucleotide sequence: TGTGCCTGGCGAAGGGCGCGGGAAGGGGGGGAGCAGTACTTC. The whole variable domain, remainder taken from reference TRBV30 and TRBJ2-7, is SQTIHQWPATLVQPVGSPLSLECTVEGTSNPNLYWYRQAAGRGLQLLFYSVGIGQISSEVPQNLSASRPQDRQFILSSKKLLLSDSGFYLCAWRRAREGGEQYFGPGTRLTVT.

The V gene is TRBV30, the J gene TRBJ2-1, with a tentative D call TRBD2 (6 bases). The V end was cut by 5 bases, the J end by 9 bases, with 17 bases between. CDR1 and CDR2 from the germline V gene are GTSNPN and SVGIG (reference sequence). The length of the CDR3 is 13 residues. CDR3 loop: CAWAGGFEVEQFF. The CDR3 coding sequence is TGTGCCTGGGCCGGGGGATTTGAGGTTGAGCAGTTCTTC.

The chain links TRBV18 to TRBJ2-3; no reliable D call. Germline assignment: CDR1 KGHSH and CDR2 LQKENI. The V end was cut by 1 base, the J end by 5 bases, with 10 bases between. CDR3 length: 14 residues. The CDR3 loop reads CASSPLRDGDTQYF. DNA for the CDR3: TGTGCCAGCTCACCACTAAGGGATGGAGATACGCAGTATTTT.